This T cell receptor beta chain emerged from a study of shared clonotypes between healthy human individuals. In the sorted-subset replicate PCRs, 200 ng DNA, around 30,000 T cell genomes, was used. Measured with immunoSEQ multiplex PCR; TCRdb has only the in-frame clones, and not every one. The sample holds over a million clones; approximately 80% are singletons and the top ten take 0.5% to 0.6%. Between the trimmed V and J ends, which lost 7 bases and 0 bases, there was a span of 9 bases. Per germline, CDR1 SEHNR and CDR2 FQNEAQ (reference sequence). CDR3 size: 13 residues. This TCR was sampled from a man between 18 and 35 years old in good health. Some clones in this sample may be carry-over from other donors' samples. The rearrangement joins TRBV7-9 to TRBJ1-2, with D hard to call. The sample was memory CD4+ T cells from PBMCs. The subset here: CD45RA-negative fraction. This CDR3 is CASTPAPNYGYTF. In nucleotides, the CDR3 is TGTGCCAGCACCCCAGCTCCTAACTATGGCTACACCTTC.